The rows below give T cell receptor beta chains drawn from one sample of a study of Ad26.COV2.S vaccination and SARS-CoV-2 variants. Some clones are missing from TCRdb's copy, which holds only in-frame ones; the method was immunoSEQ multiplex PCR. Seen here are roughly 500,000 clones, approximately 90% observed once, and the top ten hold 9.5% to 15%. The sequencing used peripheral blood, collected in a trial of Ad26.COV2.S vaccine versus placebo. Receptors originate from a person aged 18-65 years who received the Ad26.COV2.S COVID-19 vaccine or a placebo. Both conserved end residues are part of each CDR3. A D gene is named only where the DNA matches it firmly. Size is omitted from some rows. Given values are once, few, many or a class for expanded clones.

>TRBJ2-6|.|.|TRBV9
TGTGCCAGCAGCCGCCAGACCCGACAGGCCGGCCTAGGAGCTGGGGCCAACGTCCTGACTTTC
CASSRQTRQAGLGAGANVLTF
>TRBJ2-4|.|TRBD1|TRBV30
TGTGCCTGGAGCCCTCGACTAAATAGACAGGGGACTTTAGCCAAAAACATTCAGTACTTC
CAWSPRLNRQGTLAKNIQYF
>TRBJ1-4|.|.|TRBV12-5
TGTGCTAGCGACGAAAAACTGTTTTTT
CASDEKLFF
>TRBJ2-3|.|TRBD2|TRBV5-1
TGCGCCAGCAGCCCCCGACTAGCGGGAGGGTACACAGATACGCAGTATTTT
CASSPRLAGGYTDTQYF
>TRBJ1-1|.|TRBD1|TRBV19
TGTGCCAGTAACAGGGGGCTCGAAGCTTTCTTT
CASNRGLEAFF
>TRBJ1-2|.|TRBD1|TRBV5-4
TGTGCCAGCAGCGGAGGACAGGGAAACTATGGCTACACCTTC
CASSGGQGNYGYTF
>TRBJ2-2|.|.|TRBV4-1
TGCGCCAGCAGCCTTCGCGGGGACGGGGAGCTGTTTTTT
CASSLRGDGELFF
>TRBJ2-2|.|.|TRBV11-3
TGTGCCAGCAGCTTAGGACCCACCGGGGAGCTGTTTTTT
CASSLGPTGELFF
>TRBJ2-2|.|.|TRBV18
TGTGCCAGCTCACCAAAGGACGGGGAGCTGTTTTTT
CASSPKDGELFF
>TRBJ1-5|.|.|TRBV6-5
TGTGCCAGCAGACAGGGAGATCAGCCCCAGCATTTT
CASRQGDQPQHF
>TRBJ2-5|.|.|TRBV4-2
TGTGCCAGCAGCCAAGGGCGTCTTCAAGAGACCCAGTACTTC
CASSQGRLQETQYF
>TRBJ2-1|.|.|TRBV7-3
TGTGCCAGCAGCTCACCACAGGTCAATGAGCAGTTCTTC
CASSSPQVNEQFF
>TRBJ1-2|.|.|TRBV7-8
TGTGCCAGCAGCTTACTCTCGGACTTGGGCTATGGCTACACCTTC
CASSLLSDLGYGYTF
>TRBJ2-2|.|.|TRBV18
TGTGCCAGCTCAGTCGGTAGCGGGGAGCTGTTTTTT
CASSVGSGELFF
>TRBJ2-1|.|TRBD2|TRBV4-1
TGCGCCAGCAATAGCGGGAGCTCCTACAATGAGCAGTTCTTC
CASNSGSSYNEQFF
>TRBJ2-1|.|TRBD2|TRBV9
TGTGCCAGCAGCGGACCGGGACTAGGAAACAATGAGCAGTTCTTC
CASSGPGLGNNEQFF
>TRBJ1-2|.|.|TRBV1
TGCACCAGCAGCCAAGAGGTGGGCAGAGGGAAGTTTGCGGATGGCTACACCTTC
CTSSQEVGRGKFADGYTF
>TRBJ1-2|.|TRBD1|TRBV30
TGTGCCTGGAGCGGGGACAGAGCCTATGGCTACACCTTC
CAWSGDRAYGYTF
>TRBJ2-1|.|TRBD1|TRBV7-3
TGTGCCAGCAGCTCCATGGGACAGAACCTTTACAATGAGCAGTTCTTC
CASSSMGQNLYNEQFF
>TRBJ1-1|.|TRBD1|TRBV28
TGTGCCAGCAGCCAACCCGCAGGGGGAGGTACTGAAGCTTTCTTT
CASSQPAGGGTEAFF
>TRBJ2-7|.|TRBD2|TRBV6-2/TRBV6-3
TGTGCCAGCAGCCCCGGGACTAGCGGGAGGGCCAGCGGCGAGCAGTACTTC
CASSPGTSGRASGEQYF
>TRBJ2-7|.|TRBD2|TRBV6-2/TRBV6-3
TGTGCCAGCAGTCACCGGCCGGGACTAGCGGGAGCCCCTCCCGAGCAGTACTTC
CASSHRPGLAGAPPEQYF
>TRBJ1-1|few|.|TRBV6-1
TGTGCCAGCAGTGACAGGCCGAACACTGAAGCTTTCTTT
CASSDRPNTEAFF
>TRBJ1-6|.|.|TRBV4-2
TGTGCCAGCAGCCAAGTTGGTTCACCCCTCCACTTT
CASSQVGSPLHF
>TRBJ2-3|.|.|TRBV7-8
TGTGCCAGCAGCAAGGACCCCACAGATACGCAGTATTTT
CASSKDPTDTQYF
>TRBJ1-2|many|TRBD1|TRBV6-5
TGTGCCAGCGGATACCGGGGACAGGGAGGCGGCTACACCTTC
CASGYRGQGGGYTF
>TRBJ2-7|.|TRBD1|TRBV30
TGTGCCTGGGGGACCGGGACAGGGCCACGGGGAGAGCAGTACTTC
CAWGTGTGPRGEQYF
>TRBJ1-5|many|.|TRBV6-2/TRBV6-3
TGTGCCAGCAGCTCAGGGTTAGACGGTCAGCCCCAGCATTTT
CASSSGLDGQPQHF
>TRBJ2-6|.|TRBD1|TRBV10-3
TGTGCCATCAGGACAGGGGAAGGTCTCTCTGGGGCCAACGTCCTGACTTTC
CAIRTGEGLSGANVLTF
>TRBJ2-5|few|.|TRBV5-1
TGCGCCAGCAGCCTGACTCGAGCAGAGACCCAGTACTTC
CASSLTRAETQYF
>TRBJ1-1|.|.|TRBV29-1
TGCAGCGTCGGAATTGGGGGCGACACTGAAGCTTTCTTT
CSVGIGGDTEAFF
>TRBJ1-2|.|.|TRBV4-3
TGCGCCAGCAGCCCCGACCAGCTGAACTATGGCTACACCTTC
CASSPDQLNYGYTF
>TRBJ2-5|.|.|TRBV3-1/TRBV3-2
TGTGCCAGCAGCCAAGATGGAAGGGAACAAGAGACCCAGTACTTC
CASSQDGREQETQYF
>TRBJ2-2|once|TRBD2|TRBV28
TGTGCCAGCAGTAAAGCGGGACTAGCAGGCACCGGGGAGCTGTTTTTT
CASSKAGLAGTGELFF
>TRBJ2-2|.|TRBD2|TRBV30
TGTGCCTGGAGACCTCTTTTAGCGGGGAACACCGGGGAGCTGTTTTTT
CAWRPLLAGNTGELFF
>TRBJ1-2|.|.|TRBV7-2
TGTGCCAGCAGCTTAGTTGGGCCGTCCAACGTGGGCTACACCTTC
CASSLVGPSNVGYTF
>TRBJ2-7|.|TRBD2|TRBV5-1
TGCGCCAGCGCCCTGACTAGCGGGACCTCCTACGAGCAGTACTTC
CASALTSGTSYEQYF
>TRBJ2-2|.|TRBD2|TRBV9
TGTGCCAGCAGCGTAGGCGGGGGAGGAACCGGGGAGCTGTTTTTT
CASSVGGGGTGELFF
>TRBJ1-4|.|.|TRBV5-1
TGCGCCAGCAGTAGAGGTCCTAATGAAAAACTGTTTTTT
CASSRGPNEKLFF
>TRBJ1-1|.|TRBD1|TRBV7-2
TGTGCCAGCAGCTTAGTAGGGACAGGGGGGGGTAACACTGAAGCTTTCTTT
CASSLVGTGGGNTEAFF
>TRBJ2-1|.|TRBD2|TRBV18
TGTGCCAGCTCACCACCCGGGACGGCGGGGGGCAATGAGCAGTTCTTC
CASSPPGTAGGNEQFF
>TRBJ1-1|.|TRBD1|TRBV5-4
TGTGCCAGCAGCTCCCCCCTTGGGTCAGGGGGGAACACTGAAGCTTTCTTT
CASSSPLGSGGNTEAFF
>TRBJ2-3|many|.|TRBV28
TGTGCCAGCAGTTTTACTTCTCCAGATACGCAGTATTTT
CASSFTSPDTQYF
>TRBJ2-2|.|.|TRBV7-6
TGTGCCAGCAGCTTACTGATTGGGGCGGAGACCACCGGGGAGCTGTTTTTT
CASSLLIGAETTGELFF